This T cell receptor beta chain originates from a study of T cells in Graves' hyperthyroidism and ophthalmopathy. Amplification yielded TCR beta CDR3 regions, with RNA transcripts as the source. With the HTBI primer set, the TCR CDR3 went through a first round of RT-PCR. TCRdb reanalysed the multiplex PCR reads using MiXCR and keeps one entry per CDR3 protein. The table records around 420,000 distinct CDR3 sequences, about a sixth of them present only once. CDR3 length: 15 residues. Germline-derived CDR1 and CDR2 are LNHDA and SQIVND (reference sequence). Trimming stripped 5 bases from V and 0 bases from J, with 13 bases between. This clonotype was detected a few times.

This sequence was found in a woman between 18 and 29 years old with Graves' hyperthyroidism. Sequenced material: blood. The chain joins TRBV19 to TRBJ2-5; D is tentatively TRBD1 or TRBD2 (5 bases each). The CDR3 region has the DNA TGTGCCAGTAGTTTCGGGACCCAGTACCAAGAGACCCAGTACTTC. It codes for CASSFGTQYQETQYF.